Presented here are 8 T cell receptor beta chains from one specimen sequenced in a study of shared clonotypes between healthy human individuals. Profiling relied on immunoSEQ multiplex PCR, and the TCRdb table lists in-frame clones only, not all of them. The sample has approximately 980,000 clones; roughly 72% are singletons. Sequencing used memory CD4+ T cells sorted from blood. Subset noted: CD45RA-negative fraction. The receptors here all came from a man aged 18 to 35 in good health.

This clone has only one observation. The rearrangement links TRBV9 to TRBJ2-1; TRBD1 might be the D (5 bases). Looked up from germline, CDR1 is SGDLS and CDR2 is YYNGEE. CDR3 length: 15 amino acids. Trimming cost V 3 bases and J 0 bases, with 10 bases left between them. CDR3 bases: TGTGCCAGCAGCGCCCAGGGAAGCTCCTACAATGAGCAGTTCTTC. Translated, it gives CASSAQGSSYNEQFF.

The chain uses TRBV15 and TRBJ1-5; D unclear. Germline V CDR1 and CDR2: LNHNV, YYDKDF (reference sequence). The CDR3 has 17 residues. V gave up 4 bases and J gave up 4 bases, with 20 bases separating them. The CDR3 here is CATSTTLQATENQPQHF. CDR3 in DNA: TGTGCCACCAGCACAACCCTCCAGGCGACGGAGAATCAGCCCCAGCATTTT.

The chain combines TRBV29-1 with TRBJ2-7; no clear D. V lost 8 bases and J lost 5, with 10 bases in between. The CDR3 covers 10 residues. Germline V lookup: CDR1 SQVTM, CDR2 ANQGSEA. The DNA for the CDR3 is TGCAGCCTCGCGAGAGACGAGCAGTACTTC. It encodes CSLARDEQYF.

This sequence joins TRBV5-1 and TRBJ2-2; D remains unclear. Trimming removed 0 bases from V and 0 bases from J, with 9 bases in between. Germline V gene data show CDR1 as SGHRS and CDR2 as YFSETQ. The CDR3 is made up of 16 amino acids. The CDR3 here is CASSLALASNTGELFF. As DNA, the CDR3 is TGCGCCAGCAGCTTGGCCCTCGCCTCGAACACCGGGGAGCTGTTTTTT.

The genes are TRBV2 and TRBJ2-5; tentative D call: TRBD2 (5 bases). V was shortened by 6 bases and J by 0 bases, with 11 bases between the two germline ends. The CDR3 spans 14 residues. The germline gives CDR1 SNHLY, CDR2 FYNNEI. CDR3 loop: CASRSTGYQETQYF. In nucleotides, the CDR3 is TGTGCCAGCAGGTCGACGGGGTACCAAGAGACCCAGTACTTC.

This clone was counted only a few times. This sequence joins TRBV7-2 and TRBJ2-7; D is unclear. This CDR3 is built from 14 residues. The germline CDR1 and CDR2 sequences are SGHTA and FQGNSA. V gave up 2 bases and J gave up 2 bases, with 10 bases separating them. The CDR3 sequence is CASSLNRATYEQYF. The DNA of the CDR3 is TGTGCCAGCAGCTTAAACCGCGCCACCTACGAGCAGTACTTC.

The chain employs TRBV25-1 and TRBJ1-2; D unclear. The CDR3 consists of 13 residues. Per the germline V gene, CDR1 is MGHDK and CDR2 is SYGVNS. V was clipped by 2 bases and J by 6 bases, with 10 bases between them. The CDR3 nucleotides read TGTGCCAGCAGTGAAGATGTCGGGGATGGCTACACCTTC. It encodes CASSEDVGDGYTF.

The chain uses TRBV10-1 and TRBJ2-7, with D perhaps matching TRBD2 (6 bases). The CDR3 spans 13 residues. Germline loops: CDR1 WNHNN, CDR2 SYGVQD (reference sequence). V gave up 6 bases and J gave up 8 bases, with 17 bases separating them. The CDR3 loop is CASSRDSPGKQYF. In DNA, the CDR3 is TGCGCCAGCAGCCGGGACTCTCCCGGGAAGCAGTACTTC.